Below, 27 T cell receptor beta chains from the same sample are listed, as sequenced in a study of T cell changes during pregnancy in multiple sclerosis. The data were produced by immunoSEQ multiplex PCR, yet TCRdb's version contains in-frame clones alone and is incomplete. The sample contains around 88,000 clones, about nine tenths of which appear only once. Material: peripheral blood, obtained in the first trimester of pregnancy. The receptors were sampled from a female donor with multiple sclerosis, enrolled in a pregnancy study.

This clone was seen just once. This rearrangement joins TRBV19 to TRBJ1-5, with D perhaps TRBD1 (5 bases). This CDR3 region has 15 residues. Germline V gives CDR1 LNHDA, CDR2 SQIVND (reference sequence). The V end was cut by 4 bases, the J end by 6 bases, with 16 bases between. In nucleotides, the CDR3 is TGTGCCAGTAGTACGGAACAACAGGAACCTCAGCCCCAGCATTTT. Protein sequence: CASSTEQQEPQPQHF.

This CDR3 reads CASSFAGQETQYF. CDR3 nucleotides: TGTGCCAGCAGTTTCGCAGGCCAAGAGACCCAGTACTTC. The chain has TRBV5-4 and TRBJ2-5; D is uncertain. CDR1 is SGHNT, CDR2 YYREEE, per germline (reference sequence). The CDR3 runs to 13 residues. Trimming shortened V by 5 bases and J by 1 base, and 9 bases separated the two germline ends.

This CDR3 is CASSLKAGGAYEQYF. The DNA for the CDR3 is TGCGCCAGCAGCTTGAAAGCGGGAGGCGCCTACGAGCAGTACTTC. The chain joins TRBV5-1 to TRBJ2-7; 9 bases align to TRBD2. Germline V gene data show CDR1 as SGHRS and CDR2 as YFSETQ. The CDR3 length is 15 residues. The J segment lost 2 bases and the V segment lost 1 base, leaving 4 bases of the junction unmatched.

The genes are TRBV28 and TRBJ2-1; D unresolved. Germline CDR1 reads MDHEN; CDR2 reads SYDVKM. Trimming took off 8 bases at V and 3 bases at J, with 17 bases between the two ends. The CDR3 has 15 amino acids. This chain's CDR3 is CASGESDSYYNEQFF. The CDR3 region has the DNA TGTGCCAGCGGAGAGTCAGACTCCTACTACAATGAGCAGTTCTTC.

About this clone itself: The same CDR3 also results from other DNA sequences found in this sample. The chain carries TRBV19 and TRBJ1-1; tentatively, D is TRBD1 (5 bases). Trimming shortened V by 5 bases and J by 1 base, and 8 bases separated the two germline ends. There are 13 residues in the CDR3. CDR1 and CDR2 from the germline V gene are LNHDA and SQIVND (reference sequence). The DNA of the CDR3 is TGTGCCAGTAGTCGAACAGGGAACACTGAAGCTTTCTTT. Its translation: CASSRTGNTEAFF.

This clone was found a few times. The chain links TRBV4-3 to TRBJ1-5, with D unclear. The CDR3 loop spans 14 amino acids. The germline V gene has CDR1 LGHNA and CDR2 YSLEER. V dropped 5 bases and J dropped 6 bases, with 14 bases sitting between them. CDR3 sequence: CASSSEAGSQPQHF. In nucleotides, the CDR3 is TGCGCCAGCAGCTCGGAAGCGGGCAGTCAGCCCCAGCATTTT.

V is TRBV13 and J is TRBJ2-6, with D uncertain. Germline V gene sequence: CDR1 PRHDT, CDR2 FYEKMQ (reference sequence). With 4 bases removed from V and 0 bases from J, the gap between germline ends came to 7 bases. CDR3 length: 15 amino acids. The CDR3 protein is CASSSSGSGANVLTF. CDR3 coding DNA: TGTGCCAGCAGCTCCTCGGGCTCTGGGGCCAACGTCCTGACTTTC.

V usage is TRBV6-5 and J usage is TRBJ1-1; TRBD1 agrees at 9 bases. Per the germline V gene, CDR1 is MNHEY and CDR2 is SVGAGI. The ends lost 2 bases at V and 4 bases at J; junction bases unmatched: 5. The CDR3 sequence is 15 residues long. The CDR3 sequence is CASSYSDRGTTEAFF. Written as DNA, the CDR3 is TGTGCCAGCAGTTACAGTGACAGGGGGACCACTGAAGCTTTCTTT.

The V and J genes are TRBV25-1 and TRBJ2-5; 14 bases align to TRBD2. V gave up 5 bases and J gave up 4 bases; unmatched junction bases: 3. Germline CDR1 MGHDK, CDR2 SYGVNS. This CDR3 region has 15 residues. CDR3 protein: CASSKTSGGAETQYF. The CDR3 DNA sequence: TGTGCCAGCAGTAAGACTAGCGGGGGGGCAGAGACCCAGTACTTC.

The chain employs TRBV5-6 and TRBJ2-3, with TRBD2 matching over 10 bases. The CDR3 length is 16 residues. Germline loops: CDR1 SGHDT, CDR2 YYEEEE. Germline trimming cut 1 base from V and 8 bases from J; bases unmatched to any gene: 10. The CDR3 region is CASSLPSGGQFGTQYF. The DNA of the CDR3 is TGTGCCAGCAGCTTGCCTAGCGGGGGACAGTTTGGTACGCAGTATTTT.

The chain recombines TRBV2 with TRBJ1-1, with TRBD1 as a possible D gene (6 bases). This CDR3 is 14 amino acids long. Trimming stripped 6 bases from V and 3 bases from J, with 14 bases between. The germline V gene encodes CDR1 SNHLY and CDR2 FYNNEI. CDR3 sequence: CASSVQGLDTEAFF. The CDR3 bases are TGTGCCAGCAGCGTACAGGGATTAGACACTGAAGCTTTCTTT.

The chain uses TRBV13 and TRBJ2-1, with 9 bases lining up with TRBD1. CDR1 and CDR2 (germline): PRHDT, FYEKMQ (reference sequence). The CDR3 runs to 15 residues. V trimming: 5 bases; J trimming: 0 bases; junction bases outside the gene matches: 2. The CDR3 reads CASSQQGASYNEQFF. CDR3 coding DNA: TGTGCCAGCAGCCAACAGGGGGCCTCCTACAATGAGCAGTTCTTC.

V usage is TRBV11-3 and J usage is TRBJ2-7, with 10 bases identical to TRBD1. V lost 3 bases, J lost 2 bases, and 4 bases stayed unmatched. The V gene's germline CDR1 is SGHNT and CDR2 YENEEA. This CDR3 has 15 amino acids. This chain's CDR3 is CASSFGGQGTYEQYF. The CDR3 coding sequence is TGTGCCAGCAGCTTTGGGGGACAGGGGACCTACGAGCAGTACTTC.

This clone was recorded only once. This chain uses TRBV6-6 with TRBJ1-5; no clear D gene. CDR1 is MNHNY and CDR2 is SVGAGI in the germline V gene (reference sequence). The ends were cut back, 5 bases at V and 2 bases at J, with 16 bases in the middle. CDR3 length equals 16 residues. The CDR3 region is CASSRTTAAGNQPQHF. DNA of the CDR3: TGTGCCAGCAGTCGAACGACCGCCGCGGGCAATCAGCCCCAGCATTTT.

This chain links TRBV21-1 with TRBJ1-1; no DNA check was done on the table's D call, TRBD1. TRBV21-1 is flagged as a pseudogene. The CDR3 length is 17 residues. CDR3 DNA: TGTGCCAGCAGCCAATATAATACGACAGACCCGTACACTGAAGCTTTCTTT. Protein sequence: CASSQYNTTDPYTEAFF.

The V gene is TRBV7-2, the J gene TRBJ2-5, with 8 bases lining up with TRBD2. CDR3 size: 17 residues. Trimming at V came to 4 bases and at J to 2 bases, leaving 12 bases not matched to a gene. Germline CDR1 is SGHTA and CDR2 is FQGNSA. The CDR3 region is CASSSLQVAGTQETQYF. As DNA, the CDR3 is TGTGCCAGCAGCTCCTTACAGGTAGCGGGGACTCAAGAGACCCAGTACTTC.

J is TRBJ1-2 and V is TRBV11-3; TRBD1 might be the D (6 bases). The germline CDR1 and CDR2 sequences are SGHNT and YENEEA. This CDR3 has 14 residues. Deletions cut 5 bases from V and 6 bases from J, with 16 bases between. As DNA, the CDR3 is TGTGCCAGCAGCCGCTCTACAGGGAGTGATGGCTACACCTTC. As protein: CASSRSTGSDGYTF.

The chain combines TRBV2 with TRBJ1-5; 8 positions match TRBD1. With 8 bases clipped from V and 4 bases from J, the junction kept 10 bases outside the gene matches. Germline V gene lookup returns CDR1 SNHLY and CDR2 FYNNEI. The CDR3 has 15 amino acids. Here the CDR3 DNA reads TGTGCCAGCCAACACAGGGGGTTGTCTAATCAGCCCCAGCATTTT. It yields the protein CASQHRGLSNQPQHF.

The chain links TRBV19 to TRBJ2-5; possibly TRBD2 for D (6 bases). CDR1 is LNHDA and CDR2 is SQIVND in the germline V gene (reference sequence). V lost 4 bases, J lost 2 bases, and 11 bases lay in between. CDR3 length: 14 residues. CDR3 sequence (DNA): TGTGCCAGTAGTAGGGGACTTACACAAGAGACCCAGTACTTC. This codes for CASSRGLTQETQYF.

The rearrangement links TRBV5-4 to TRBJ2-7; TRBD2 agrees at 9 bases. The V segment lost 1 base and the J segment 2 bases; nucleotides outside the gene matches: 4. The CDR3 loop spans 15 amino acids. Germline CDR1 and CDR2: SGHNT and YYREEE (reference sequence). The CDR3 loop reads CASSLRAGGPYEQYF. As DNA, the CDR3 is TGTGCCAGCAGCTTGAGGGCGGGAGGGCCCTACGAGCAGTACTTC.

The chain recombines TRBV5-6 with TRBJ2-3, with a tentative D call TRBD1 (6 bases). The CDR3 contains 17 residues. V lost 4 bases, J lost 2 bases, and 20 bases lay in between. Germline CDR1 SGHDT, CDR2 YYEEEE. This CDR3 reads CASSRGQGWLLTDTQYF. DNA of the CDR3: TGTGCCAGCAGCCGAGGCCAGGGGTGGTTACTCACAGATACGCAGTATTTT.

The chain is built from TRBV15 and TRBJ1-4; D is unresolved. Germline values: CDR1 LNHNV, CDR2 YYDKDF (reference sequence). Between the trimmed V and J ends, which lost 0 bases and 3 bases, there was a span of 8 bases. This CDR3 has 15 residues. CDR3 nucleotide sequence: TGTGCCACCAGCAGAGATGCCTCGGCTAATGAAAAACTGTTTTTT. It yields the protein CATSRDASANEKLFF. The whole variable domain, remainder taken from reference TRBV15 and TRBJ1-4, is DAMVIQNPRYQVTQFGKPVTLSCSQTLNHNVMYWYQQKSSQAPKLLFHYYDKDFNNEADTPDNFQSRRPNTSFCFLDIRSPGLGDTAMYLCATSRDASANEKLFFGSGTQLSVL.

The chain employs TRBV30 and TRBJ2-7; 10 bases map to TRBD2. The CDR3 runs to 12 residues. CDR1 and CDR2 from the germline V gene are GTSNPN and SVGIG (reference sequence). The junction had 3 bases not matched to a gene; V was cut back by 8 bases and J by 2 bases. Here the CDR3 reads CAIAGGPYEQYF. The DNA for the CDR3 is TGTGCCATAGCGGGGGGTCCCTACGAGCAGTACTTC.

The chain recombines TRBV9 with TRBJ2-7; 9 positions match TRBD2. The CDR3 runs 16 residues. CDR1 and CDR2 from the germline V gene are SGDLS and YYNGEE. Trimming took 0 bases from V and 5 from J; bases not matched to a gene: 9. The CDR3 region has the DNA TGTGCCAGCAGCGTAGACGGTGCGGGAGGGCCAAACGAGCAGTACTTC. This gives the protein CASSVDGAGGPNEQYF.

The genes are TRBV4-3 and TRBJ1-1, with D possibly being TRBD1 (5 bases). V was shortened by 3 bases and J by 5 bases, with 19 bases between the two germline ends. The CDR3 has 16 amino acids. Germline-derived CDR1 and CDR2 are LGHNA and YSLEER. The CDR3 DNA is TGCGCCAGCAGCCAGGCCTGGGAGCAGGGAGGGACTGAAGCTTTCTTT. Amino acid sequence: CASSQAWEQGGTEAFF.

This chain joins TRBV11-3 and TRBJ2-7; no clear D gene. The germline CDR1 and CDR2 sequences are SGHNT and YENEEA. The CDR3 consists of 11 residues. V lost 4 bases, J lost 3 bases, and 4 bases lay in between. CDR3 region: CASSSNYEQYF. Here the CDR3 DNA reads TGTGCCAGCAGCTCAAACTACGAGCAGTACTTC.

This rearrangement joins TRBV19 to TRBJ2-3; 7 bases match TRBD1. The germline V gene encodes CDR1 LNHDA and CDR2 SQIVND (reference sequence). V was clipped by 6 bases and J by 3 bases; unmatched bases: 15. The CDR3 has 17 residues. CDR3 residues: CASRAGTVMRPTDTQYF. In DNA form, the CDR3 reads TGTGCCAGTAGAGCCGGGACAGTGATGAGACCAACAGATACGCAGTATTTT.